Reported below is one T cell receptor (beta chain). A read error may account for a junction end that differs from germline. The length of the CDR3 is 13 residues. Germline V gene data show CDR1 as SSHAT and CDR2 as FNYEAQ (reference sequence). The time point is: 2014-2015 season, 7 days after vaccination. The data were produced by immunoSEQ multiplex PCR, yet TCRdb's version contains in-frame clones alone and is incomplete. This table has some 15,000 clones, 70% to 85% appearing once. The sample is drawn from a study of follicular helper T cells after annual influenza vaccination. This receptor was identified in an adult who received the influenza vaccine. The sample was CXCR5+ CD38- circulating T follicular helper cells from blood, taken 7 days after influenza vaccination. Documented subset: circulating Tfh, non-naive CD4+CXCR5+PD-1+ (ICOS+CD38+ or ICOS-CD38-). The genes are TRBV7-7 and TRBJ2-5; no clear D. This CDR3 reads CASSLAHQETQYF. CDR3 nucleotides: TGTGCTAGCAGCTTGGCCCACCAAGAGACCCAGTACTTC.